Sequencing of this TCR beta chain was carried out in a study of cytomegalovirus exposure and HLA in healthy donors. In germline, CDR1 is SQVTM, CDR2 ANQGSEA. Trimming shortened V by 0 bases and J by 10 bases, and 12 bases separated the two germline ends. The CDR3 runs 13 residues. It was with 60 Vbeta and 13 Jbeta primers that the PCR ran. This table comes from immunoSEQ multiplex PCR, and its TCRdb copy is limited to in-frame clones, with some not included. Here the sample spans 76,000 or so clones, nearly 80% being singletons. Input material: PBMCs. The chain employs TRBV29-1 and TRBJ1-4; D ambiguous. The TCR comes from a woman in her 40s in good health and CMV-seropositive. This CDR3 reads CSVEDVGGGKLFF. For the CDR3, the DNA is TGCAGCGTTGAAGATGTAGGAGGAGGAAAACTGTTTTTT.